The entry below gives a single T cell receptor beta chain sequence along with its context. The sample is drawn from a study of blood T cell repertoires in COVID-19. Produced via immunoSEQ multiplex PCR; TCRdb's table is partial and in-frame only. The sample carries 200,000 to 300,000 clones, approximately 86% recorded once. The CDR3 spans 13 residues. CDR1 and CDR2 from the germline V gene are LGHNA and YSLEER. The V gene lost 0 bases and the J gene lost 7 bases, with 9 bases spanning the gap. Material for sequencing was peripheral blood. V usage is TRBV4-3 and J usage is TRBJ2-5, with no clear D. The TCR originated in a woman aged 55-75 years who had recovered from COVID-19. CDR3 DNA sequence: TGCGCCAGCAGCCAAGATCGGAGTGTGACCCAGTACTTC. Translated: CASSQDRSVTQYF.